This T cell receptor (beta chain) was profiled in a study of T cell repertoires in cytomegalovirus infection. Study at large: Indicated by public TCR beta signatures were CMV infection and matching HLA type.

Overall study results and limits: Dominating the ex vivo response were TCR beta clonotypes that were CMV-specific and HLA-C-restricted. Summed public TCR beta family frequency identified CMV carriers bearing the relevant HLA.

Germline CDR1 is SGHVS and CDR2 is FNYEAQ. CDR3 length equals 18 residues. V dropped 0 bases and J dropped 2; count of bases not matched to a gene: 8. This clonotype has a count of ten or more. The antigen is unknown. MiXCR, run by TCRdb on the reads, gives a single entry per CDR3 protein. The data hold approximately 350,000 distinct CDR3 sequences, with about 35% observed a single time. The material sequenced was cultured PBMCs, taken from culture after CMV antigen stimulation. This sequence joins TRBV7-6 and TRBJ2-2; 8 bases agree with TRBD2. This TCR was recovered from a human donor in good health (CMV status not recorded). Some clones in this sample may be carry-over from other donors' samples. The CDR3 sequence is CASSLAVAGSSNTGELFF. The CDR3 bases are TGTGCCAGCAGCTTAGCGGTAGCGGGATCCTCAAACACCGGGGAGCTGTTTTTT.